This T cell receptor (beta chain) was retrieved from a study of T cells in Graves' hyperthyroidism and ophthalmopathy. RNA transcripts yielded amplified TCR beta CDR3 regions. The TCR CDR3 was amplified in a first-round RT-PCR using the HTBI primer set. TCRdb reprocessed the multiplex PCR reads with MiXCR, giving one entry per CDR3 protein. Of around 690,000 distinct CDR3 sequences listed, about 18% are singletons. The CDR3 sequence is 12 residues long. Per germline, CDR1 SGHDN and CDR2 FVKESK. As regards this clonotype: Its ends do not fully match the called genes, so a read error is possible.

Graves' hyperthyroidism showing no ophthalmopathy progression within 18 months was considered stable. These patients, aged 18 to 65, had recently diagnosed hyperthyroidism lasting under 2 months. Uncontrolled infections, other autoimmune diseases, pregnancy or lactation led to exclusion of patients. V is TRBV14 and J is TRBJ2-7, with D unresolved. This clonotype was sampled from a man aged 50-59 years with Graves' hyperthyroidism. Sequenced: blood. This chain's CDR3 is CASSSNLYKQYF. The CDR3 DNA follows: TGTGCCAGCAGCTCAAACCTCTACAAGCAGTACTTC.